Reported below is one T cell receptor beta chain. This clone's antigen is unknown. Per-nucleotide qualities are absent, and no much larger clonotype sits a single base away. The sample belongs to a study of Ad26.COV2.S vaccination and SARS-CoV-2 variants listed by TCRdb under 2021. Study-wide context: Donors in the vaccine arm were drawn from COV1001, a phase I-IIa trial of Ad26.COV2.S in healthy adults that was multicentre, randomized, double-blind and placebo-controlled. Ad26.COV2.S was administered intramuscularly at 5 x 10^10 or 1 x 10^11 viral particles, either as a single shot or as two shots given 56 days apart. TCRbeta repertoire sequencing served as the tool for gauging how specific and how broad the SARS-CoV-2-reactive T cell receptors were following Ad26.COV2.S vaccination. The TCR-sequenced set comprised around 30 samples: some 19 Ad26.COV2.S vaccine recipients, 5 placebo recipients and 8 SARS-CoV-2 convalescent individuals. Trial participants were randomized into five groups of five, in which low-dose or high-dose Ad26.COV2.S was given once or twice, or placebo was given on both occasions. Throughout the experiments and outcome assessment, investigators stayed blinded to trial group allocation. What the authors observed across the whole study: Non-spike TCR breadth was comparable between vaccine and placebo recipients, consistent with the vaccine containing only spike. The study lacked the statistical power to compare responses across vaccine doses or regimens. The authors noted that total T cell responses may have been underestimated by the TCR breadth and depth analyses. After vaccination, spike-specific CD8+ and CD4+ T cell responses were reported to show substantial breadth. Higher spike-specific TCR breadth was observed in Ad26.COV2.S recipients than in placebo recipients (P = 0.0014).

For CDR1 and CDR2, the germline V gene lists SGHAT and FQNNGV. V was cut back by 4 bases and J by 5 bases, leaving a gap of 11 bases between them. The CDR3, from cysteine to phenylalanine, totals 13 residues. Only the CDR3 DNA is retained, 39 bases long and in frame from the first base. The sample's treatment or condition, from its label and the paper: roughly 19 received Ad26.COV2.S at low or high dose, single or two shots; 5 received placebo; per-sample allocation not given. For vaccine and placebo recipients, the sequenced repertoires came from samples collected on day 63 after the first injection. Between 29 July and 7 August 2020, Cohort 1b enrolled some 25 adults aged 18-55 years at one site in Boston, USA. Ad26.COV2.S consisted of a replication-incompetent adenovirus type 26 vector by which a prefusion-stabilized SARS-CoV-2 spike protein from the original Wuhan strain was expressed. The immunoSEQ Assay was used to sequence TCRbeta CDR3 regions. After extraction, genomic DNA underwent amplification by bias-controlled multiplex PCR, followed by high-throughput sequencing. On the authors' methods: To quantify the absolute abundance of every unique TCRbeta CDR3 region, sequences were collapsed and filtered. T cell fraction was estimated by normalizing TCRbeta template counts to usable DNA, with usable DNA measured through amplification of reference genes found in all nucleated cells. Repertoire TCRs were annotated as SARS-CoV-2-specific by exact matching of V gene, CDR3 amino acid sequence and J gene to a known reactive TCR set. The reference SARS-CoV-2 TCR set was derived from MIRA and filtered for enrichment in COVID-19-positive ImmuneCODE repertoires, a step that removed public or cross-reactive TCRs. Using the MIRA antigens, annotated TCRs were further analysed by specific ORF or by position within an ORF. Depth was the summed frequency of annotated unique rearrangements, while breadth was defined as annotated unique rearrangements over total unique productive rearrangements. Group comparisons of TCR breadth used two-sided Wilcoxon rank-sum tests. TCRdb provides this immuneACCESS table in a form limited to in-frame rearrangements. Some clones are lacking; in checked studies, under half of them reflect an unresolved V gene, and why the rest are absent is not known. V and J calls and clone size are copied from that table; D and trimming were computed from the DNA. This sample comprises about 480,000 clones, around 88% of them detected only once. The ten largest make up more than 10% of the sample.

This TCR derives from a person between 18 and 59 years old who received the Ad26.COV2.S COVID-19 vaccine or a placebo. The sequenced sample was peripheral blood, obtained in a trial of Ad26.COV2.S vaccine versus placebo. The chain joins TRBV11-2 to TRBJ1-2; a weak D assignment points to TRBD1 (6 bases agree). The sequence in DNA is TGTGCCAGCAGCTCCCATAGGGGGTATGGCTACACCTTC. It translates as CASSSHRGYGYTF.